The clone carrying this T cell receptor beta chain appeared a single time. Its specificity is unknown. This specimen belongs to a study of PD-1 blockade in mismatch repair-deficient tumors. Points from the study as a whole: Tumor-resident clones, often absent from pretreatment blood, expanded after pembrolizumab and then contracted.

Mismatch repair deficiency was confirmed in all patients, by PCR or immunohistochemistry. V was trimmed by 4 bases and J by 5 bases, leaving 11 bases between them. Looked up from germline, CDR1 is MGHRA and CDR2 is YSYEKL. CDR3 length: 13 amino acids. Profiled with immunoSEQ multiplex PCR; TCRdb holds only in-frame clones, not every one. The sample consists of about 110,000 clones, roughly 80% of them appearing once. Sequencing was performed on peripheral blood, taken around 60 weeks after starting pembrolizumab. This chain connects TRBV4-1 to TRBJ2-5, with D uncertain. This receptor was obtained from an adult with mismatch repair-deficient cancer. The CDR3 DNA reads TGCGCCAGCAGCCTGGTGGGTGAGGAGACCCAGTACTTC. This translates into CASSLVGEETQYF.